This T cell receptor beta chain was retrieved from a study of cytomegalovirus exposure and HLA in healthy donors. The CDR3 consists of 14 residues. Germline V lookup: CDR1 MNHNS, CDR2 SASEGT. V was pared by 1 base and J by 5 bases, with 11 bases between. PCR used 60 Vbeta primers and 13 Jbeta primers. Clones were read by immunoSEQ multiplex PCR, and TCRdb kept only the in-frame ones, dropping some. The data contain some 67,000 clones, around 78% of them singletons. Sequenced sample: PBMCs. This rearrangement joins TRBV6-1 to TRBJ2-5; no firm D call. The clonotype originates from a man aged 40-49 years in good health and CMV-seronegative. In DNA form, the CDR3 reads TGTGCCAGCAGTGAAGGTCAGGTTGGGGAGACCCAGTACTTC. It yields the protein CASSEGQVGETQYF.